This T cell receptor beta chain was sequenced for a study of blood T cell repertoires in COVID-19. Looking at the study overall: COVID-19 samples from acute and convalescent phases originated in the United States, Italy and Spain.

A single count supports this clone. Using immunoSEQ multiplex PCR, the repertoire was profiled, and TCRdb retains in-frame clones only, with some absent. The sample carries just over 300,000 clones, about nine tenths recorded once. Sequencing input: PBMCs or T cells enriched from blood (not recorded which). The sequence came from a man aged 30 to 39 who had recovered from COVID-19.

The CDR3 DNA follows: TGTGCCTGGGCGGAAAGCCTCAGTCAGCCCCAGCATTTT. Translation: CAWAESLSQPQHF. The chain carries TRBV30 and TRBJ1-5; no definite D call. The CDR3 is 13 amino acids. V lost 5 bases, J lost 6 bases, and 14 bases lay in between. From germline, CDR1 is GTSNPN and CDR2 SVGIG (reference sequence).